Shown below are 32 T cell receptor beta chains from a single sample sequenced in a study of T cell repertoires in cytomegalovirus infection (dated by TCRdb to the late 2010s). TCRdb lists the instrument as Illumina HiSeq 1500. In-frame beta chains were kept once TCRdb had trimmed the public reads at Q25 with fastp and called clones with MiXCR. Rows are unified per CDR3 protein, each entry keeping the most common DNA and genes. The table for this sample lists 100,000 to 150,000 distinct CDR3 sequences; roughly 9% of them were counted only once. About 9.4% of the sample belongs to the ten largest clones. Sample: PBMCs. The receptors derive from a human donor in good health (CMV status not recorded). Some clones in this sample may be carry-over from other donors' samples.

This clonotype was seen many times. CDR3 in amino acids: CSVDSRAGANVLTF. In DNA, the CDR3 is TGCAGCGTTGATTCCCGGGCTGGGGCCAACGTCCTGACTTTC. This sequence joins TRBV29-1 and TRBJ2-6; D uncertain. This CDR3 spans 14 amino acids. Germline V gives CDR1 SQVTM, CDR2 ANQGSEA. Trimming cost V 3 bases and J 2 bases, with 8 bases left between them.

There are many counts of this clonotype. The gene calls are TRBV5-4 and TRBJ2-6, with D perhaps matching TRBD2 (6 bases). V was pared by 0 bases and J by 2 bases, with 6 bases between. The CDR3 length is 15 residues. Germline assignment: CDR1 SGHNT and CDR2 YYREEE (reference sequence). Written as DNA, the CDR3 is TGTGCCAGCAGCTTGGGCGGGGCTGGGGCCAACGTCCTGACTTTC. The encoded protein is CASSLGGAGANVLTF.

There are many counts of this clonotype. The rearrangement joins TRBV6-6 to TRBJ1-1, with unresolved D. Looked up from germline, CDR1 is MNHNY and CDR2 is SVGAGI (reference sequence). The V gene lost 7 bases and the J gene lost 4 bases, with 13 bases spanning the gap. This CDR3 is built from 13 residues. The CDR3 DNA follows: TGTGCCAGCAATGACGGGCGAGGCACTGAAGCTTTCTTT. Translating gives CASNDGRGTEAFF.

V is TRBV2 and J is TRBJ1-1; TRBD1 aligns across 7 bases. J lost 6 bases, V lost 8 bases, and 9 bases had no gene match. Germline V gene lookup returns CDR1 SNHLY and CDR2 FYNNEI. This CDR3 contains 13 residues. The CDR3 spells CASRDSYKPEAFF. For the CDR3, the DNA is TGTGCCAGCCGGGACAGCTATAAACCTGAAGCTTTCTTT.

CDR3 sequence: CSGGRLAVQETQYF. CDR3 in DNA: TGCAGCGGGGGGCGACTAGCAGTTCAAGAGACCCAGTACTTC. V gene TRBV29-1 combines with J gene TRBJ2-5; D perhaps matches TRBD2 (7 bases). The CDR3 contains 14 residues. The ends were cut back, 7 bases at V and 2 bases at J, with 17 bases in the middle. Germline CDR1 reads SQVTM; CDR2 reads ANQGSEA.

This sequence joins TRBV20-1 and TRBJ1-3; possibly TRBD1 for D (5 bases). CDR3 length: 14 residues. The V and J ends lost 0 bases and 4 bases respectively, with 10 bases between them. Germline V gene data show CDR1 as DFQATT and CDR2 as SNEGSKA (reference sequence). In DNA form, the CDR3 reads TGCAGTGCTAGAGATCCCAGGGCGGGAAACACCATATATTTT. It codes for CSARDPRAGNTIYF.

This clonotype has more than one count but fewer than ten. This chain joins TRBV29-1 and TRBJ2-2; D unclear. V gave up 7 bases and J gave up 3 bases, with 6 bases separating them. The CDR3 is 11 amino acids. CDR1 is SQVTM, CDR2 ANQGSEA, per germline. In DNA form, the CDR3 reads TGCAGCGGACATGACACCGGGGAGCTGTTTTTT. As protein: CSGHDTGELFF.

The sample holds a few counts of this clonotype. The chain combines TRBV6-2 or TRBV6-3 with TRBJ1-2; perhaps TRBD1 as D (5 bases). V gave up 5 bases and J gave up 4 bases, with 8 bases separating them. This CDR3 spans 12 amino acids. CDR1 is MNHEY and CDR2 is SVGEGT in the germline V gene. The CDR3 DNA reads TGTGCCAGCAGTCCCGACAGCTATGGCTACACCTTC. Protein: CASSPDSYGYTF.

This clonotype has more than one count but fewer than ten. The chain recombines TRBV28 with TRBJ1-1, with TRBD1 as a possible D gene (5 bases). V was shortened by 10 bases and J by 0 bases, with 15 bases between the two germline ends. The CDR3 sequence is 14 residues long. From germline, CDR1 is MDHEN and CDR2 SYDVKM. CDR3 DNA: TGTGCCATCGGGGCGAGGGGCATGAACACTGAAGCTTTCTTT. The encoded protein is CAIGARGMNTEAFF.

This clonotype was counted only a few times. This chain uses TRBV29-1 with TRBJ1-6; D gene uncertain. The CDR3 spans 13 residues. Germline V CDR1 and CDR2: SQVTM, ANQGSEA. V gave up 5 bases and J gave up 1 base, with 6 bases separating them. CDR3 sequence (DNA): TGCAGCGTTAGGGCTTCCTATAATTCACCCCTCCACTTT. It encodes CSVRASYNSPLHF.

This clonotype was recorded at least ten times. The genes are TRBV7-2 and TRBJ2-2; 7 bases agree with TRBD2. CDR3 length: 14 residues. J lost 5 bases, V lost 1 base, and 1 base had no gene match. Germline lookup yields CDR1 SGHTA and CDR2 FQGNSA. DNA for the CDR3: TGTGCCAGCAGCTTAGGTAGCGGGACCGGGGAGCTGTTTTTT. Protein product: CASSLGSGTGELFF.

This clonotype was seen at least ten times. The V and J genes are TRBV10-3 and TRBJ1-5; no definite D call. Germline V gene lookup returns CDR1 ENHRY and CDR2 SYGVKD. CDR3 length: 13 residues. V lost 3 bases and J lost 3, with 6 bases in between. DNA of the CDR3: TGTGCCATCAGTGACAGGCCCAATCAGCCCCAGCATTTT. Translating it yields CAISDRPNQPQHF.

This clonotype was picked up many times. The chain recombines TRBV7-2 with TRBJ1-2, with D perhaps TRBD1 (5 bases). CDR1 is SGHTA and CDR2 is FQGNSA in the germline V gene. The CDR3 length is 13 residues. V shed 4 bases and J shed 6 bases, with 12 bases lying between them. CDR3 sequence: CASSSRQLDGYTF. The CDR3, as DNA: TGTGCCAGCAGCTCGCGACAGTTGGATGGCTACACCTTC.

This clonotype was observed many times. This chain uses TRBV28 with TRBJ2-3, with D perhaps matching TRBD1 (5 bases). V was pared by 2 bases and J by 4 bases, with 7 bases between. Germline values: CDR1 MDHEN, CDR2 SYDVKM. The CDR3 has 13 amino acids. DNA of the CDR3: TGTGCCAGCAGTTTAATGGGGCCAGATACGCAGTATTTT. Amino acids: CASSLMGPDTQYF.

This clonotype appeared once. The CDR3 region is CASSLQGAHTEAFF. CDR3 bases: TGTGCCAGCTCGTTACAGGGGGCCCACACTGAAGCTTTCTTT. The chain couples TRBV18 to TRBJ1-1, with TRBD1 matching 9 bases. The germline CDR1 and CDR2 sequences are KGHSH and LQKENI. V shed 6 bases and J 3 bases; nucleotides not matched to a gene: 5. This CDR3 spans 14 amino acids. Drawing the rest from reference TRBV18 and TRBJ1-1, the complete variable domain is NAGVMQNPRHLVRRRGQEARLRCSPMKGHSHVYWYRQLPEEGLKFMVYLQKENIIDESGMPKERFSAEFPKEGPSILRIQQVVRGDSAAYFCASSLQGAHTEAFFGQGTRLTVV.

This clonotype showed up many times. The V call is TRBV7-8, the J call TRBJ2-5, with a weak D call TRBD2 (6 bases). CDR1 SGHVS and CDR2 FQNEAQ come from the germline V gene. The CDR3 is made up of 14 amino acids. V was cut by 5 bases and J by 5 bases, with 15 bases left in between. CDR3 in DNA: TGTGCCAGCAGCCCCCTGGGGGGATATGAGACCCAGTACTTC. Amino acid sequence: CASSPLGGYETQYF.

This clonotype was detected once. This rearrangement joins TRBV28 to TRBJ1-5, with D unclear. The CDR3 sequence is 14 residues long. Trimming shortened V by 8 bases and J by 4 bases, and 15 bases separated the two germline ends. Germline CDR1 and CDR2: MDHEN and SYDVKM. CDR3 bases: TGTGCCAGCTACTCGACGGGGAAGAATCAGCCCCAGCATTTT. This codes for CASYSTGKNQPQHF.

This clonotype appeared many times. V gene TRBV20-1 combines with J gene TRBJ2-3; the D call may be TRBD1 or TRBD2 (5 bases each). CDR1 and CDR2 from the germline V gene are DFQATT and SNEGSKA (reference sequence). The CDR3 is 16 amino acids. Trimming left V 1 base short and J 0 bases short, with 14 bases between. CDR3 DNA: TGCAGTGCTAGAGCAAGGGACCTCGGGAGCACAGATACGCAGTATTTT. Amino acids: CSARARDLGSTDTQYF.

This clonotype was picked up many times. This sequence joins TRBV6-6 and TRBJ2-2, with D possibly being TRBD2 (5 bases). The CDR3 extends over 14 amino acids. Trimming took 6 bases from V and 5 from J, leaving 13 bases between them. Germline V gene data show CDR1 as MNHNY and CDR2 as SVGAGI (reference sequence). This chain's CDR3 is CASSSPRGTGELFF. The CDR3, as DNA: TGTGCCAGCAGCTCCCCTCGAGGGACCGGGGAGCTGTTTTTT.

This clonotype occurred many times. The V gene is TRBV20-1, the J gene TRBJ2-7, with no clear D. The CDR3 is 18 residues long. V was shortened by 0 bases and J by 3 bases, with 24 bases between the two germline ends. CDR1 DFQATT and CDR2 SNEGSKA come from the germline V gene (reference sequence). CDR3 DNA sequence: TGCAGTGCTAGAGATGTAACAGCCAGGTTGGGCAAAATCTACGAGCAGTACTTC. Protein sequence: CSARDVTARLGKIYEQYF.

This clonotype was detected many times. The V and J genes are TRBV20-1 and TRBJ2-7; 7 bases map to TRBD2. CDR1 is DFQATT and CDR2 is SNEGSKA in the germline V gene (reference sequence). The CDR3 consists of 16 residues. V dropped 0 bases and J dropped 1; count of bases not matched to a gene: 9. DNA for the CDR3: TGCAGTGCTAGAGATATGGTGGGGGGGACTTCCTACGAGCAGTACTTC. Amino acids: CSARDMVGGTSYEQYF.

This clonotype was seen repeatedly, ten times or more. The gene calls are TRBV10-3 and TRBJ2-5; 8 bases match TRBD1. The V and J ends lost 10 bases and 1 base, in that order; junction bases with no gene match: 5. The CDR3 is made up of 13 amino acids. CDR1 and CDR2 (germline): ENHRY, SYGVKD. The CDR3 loop is CATNGQGQETQYF. The CDR3 region has the DNA TGTGCCACGAACGGACAGGGCCAAGAGACCCAGTACTTC.

This clonotype has a count of ten or more. The V call is TRBV12-3 or TRBV12-4, the J call TRBJ1-1; D might be TRBD1 (6 bases). Trimming stripped 7 bases from V and 1 base from J, with 19 bases between. The CDR3 contains 16 residues. The chain's CDR3 is CASTPRQGRSNTEAFF. In nucleotides, the CDR3 is TGTGCCAGCACCCCAAGGCAGGGGAGGTCGAACACTGAAGCTTTCTTT.

This clonotype was picked up many times. The chain employs TRBV15 and TRBJ2-4; TRBD1 or TRBD2 may be the D gene (6 bases each). The V and J ends lost 3 bases and 7 bases respectively, with 13 bases between them. There are 14 residues in the CDR3. From germline, CDR1 is LNHNV and CDR2 YYDKDF (reference sequence). The CDR3 spells CATSSARGGNIQYF. CDR3 DNA sequence: TGTGCCACCAGCAGCGCTCGAGGGGGGAACATTCAGTACTTC. Full variable domain (remainder filled in from reference TRBV15 and TRBJ2-4): DAMVIQNPRYQVTQFGKPVTLSCSQTLNHNVMYWYQQKSSQAPKLLFHYYDKDFNNEADTPDNFQSRRPNTSFCFLDIRSPGLGDTAMYLCATSSARGGNIQYFGAGTRLSVL.

The chain combines TRBV18 with TRBJ1-1; 8 bases match TRBD1. Trimming removed 4 bases from V and 3 bases from J; junction bases left unmatched: 13. Germline V gene lookup returns CDR1 KGHSH and CDR2 LQKENI. The CDR3 runs 17 residues. Here the CDR3 DNA reads TGTGCCAGCTCACTGGGACAGGCGCACATCGGGTACACTGAAGCTTTCTTT. It specifies CASSLGQAHIGYTEAFF.

This clonotype has ten or more counts. This rearrangement joins TRBV27 to TRBJ2-1; a weak D match, TRBD1 (6 bases). Germline CDR1 MNHEY, CDR2 SMNVEV (reference sequence). The V end was cut by 2 bases, the J end by 8 bases, with 10 bases between. The CDR3 loop spans 13 amino acids. The CDR3 coding sequence is TGTGCCAGCAGTTTAGGCAGGGGCGATGAGCAGTTCTTC. Translation gives CASSLGRGDEQFF.

This clonotype was seen at least ten times. V gene TRBV7-3 combines with J gene TRBJ2-5; D perhaps matches TRBD2 (7 bases). Germline V gene lookup returns CDR1 SGHTA and CDR2 FQGTGA. CDR3 length: 16 residues. Trimming took 5 bases from V and 5 from J, leaving 21 bases between them. CDR3 bases: TGTGCCAGCAGCCCCGGAGTTCGGGGGGCTAGCGAGACCCAGTACTTC. It translates to CASSPGVRGASETQYF.

This clonotype showed up many times. The V gene is TRBV29-1, the J gene TRBJ1-1; 7 bases are shared with TRBD1. The CDR3 covers 13 residues. V was pared by 4 bases and J by 5 bases, with 7 bases of the junction left unmatched. Germline CDR1 and CDR2: SQVTM and ANQGSEA. CDR3 bases: TGCAGCGTTGGCCAGGGGGTACAGACTGAAGCTTTCTTT. Protein: CSVGQGVQTEAFF.

This clonotype was picked up many times. The genes are TRBV7-3 and TRBJ2-3, with D possibly matching TRBD1 (7 bases). Trimming removed 5 bases from V and 6 bases from J, with 21 bases in between. The germline CDR1 and CDR2 sequences are SGHTA and FQGTGA. The CDR3 has 16 residues. CDR3 protein: CASSPRGTTGADTQYF. In nucleotides, the CDR3 is TGTGCCAGCAGCCCCAGGGGGACAACGGGGGCGGATACGCAGTATTTT.

This clonotype was counted at least ten times. This rearrangement joins TRBV29-1 to TRBJ2-1; D unresolved. Germline lookup yields CDR1 SQVTM and CDR2 ANQGSEA. V was shortened by 2 bases and J by 6 bases, with 14 bases between the two germline ends. There are 14 residues in the CDR3. The CDR3 bases are TGCAGCGTTGAAAAAGATGCTACAGTCAATGAGCAGTTCTTC. This gives the protein CSVEKDATVNEQFF.

In its sample, this clonotype was seen many times. The chain links TRBV7-8 to TRBJ1-1; 8 positions match TRBD1. This CDR3 comprises 13 residues. The junction had 1 base not matched to a gene; V was cut back by 5 bases and J by 2 bases. Germline CDR1 reads SGHVS; CDR2 reads FQNEAQ. The CDR3 sequence is CASSQGANTEAFF. CDR3 DNA: TGTGCCAGCAGCCAGGGGGCAAACACTGAAGCTTTCTTT.

This clonotype was seen more than once but under ten times. This chain links TRBV5-1 with TRBJ2-2; tentatively, D is TRBD2 (5 bases). The germline V and J ends were trimmed by 1 base and 5 bases, with 9 bases remaining between them. The CDR3 has 14 residues. CDR1 is SGHRS, CDR2 YFSETQ, per germline. CDR3 in amino acids: CASSLIGRTGELFF. The CDR3 DNA reads TGCGCCAGCAGCTTGATAGGGAGAACCGGGGAGCTGTTTTTT.